This is a list of T cell receptor beta chains from one sample in a study of Tregs in tolerant kidney transplant recipients. Data came from immunoSEQ multiplex PCR; TCRdb stores just in-frame clones and leaves some out. The table lists about 88,000 clones, approximately 90% of them singletons. Material for sequencing was CD8+ T cells from blood. Every receptor here comes from a human donor in good health. Each CDR3 is given with its conserved first and last residue. D genes are given only for firm matches. Clone size, where shown, is once, few, many, or a class for clones that have expanded.

TGTGCCAGCAGCTTGGAGACTATACACAATGAGCAGTTCTTC	CASSLETIHNEQFF	14	-	-	TRBV5-4	TRBJ2-1
TGTGCCAGCAGCTTAGAACCTACAGGGGGCAGCTATGGCTACACCTTC	CASSLEPTGGSYGYTF	16	TRBD1	-	TRBV7-6	TRBJ1-2
TGTGCCACCAGCAAAGCTAGTTGGGGGACTACCAATAATGAGCAGTTCTTC	CATSKASWGTTNNEQFF	17	TRBD2	-	TRBV15	TRBJ2-1
TGTGCCAGCAGCTTTGTCGGGGGAACCTACGAGCAGTACTTC	CASSFVGGTYEQYF	14	-	-	TRBV5-4	TRBJ2-7
TGTGCCAGCAGCCAGAACCCCGAGCAGTTCTTC	CASSQNPEQFF	11	-	-	TRBV11-2	TRBJ2-1
TGCGCCAGCAGCCAAGCAACCGGTGAAGAGACCCAGTACTTC	CASSQATGEETQYF	14	-	-	TRBV4-1	TRBJ2-5
TGTGCCACCAGGGGGGACAGGGGTTATACGCAGTATTTT	CATRGDRGYTQYF	13	TRBD1	-	TRBV15	TRBJ2-3
TGTGCCAGCAGTTTAGGCCCTTCAATGTTCCCGGGACAGGGTTATGAAAAACTGTTTTTT	CASSLGPSMFPGQGYEKLFF	20	TRBD1	-	TRBV27	TRBJ1-4
TGTGCCAGCAGTTTGGGACTAGCGGGGGGCACAGATACGCAGTATTTT	CASSLGLAGGTDTQYF	16	TRBD2	-	TRBV27	TRBJ2-3
TGTGCCAGCAGTTTATCGTGGGGGGCTGGAGAGACCCAGTACTTC	CASSLSWGAGETQYF	15	-	-	TRBV27	TRBJ2-5
TGCAGCGTTGCAGACAGTCGAAATGAAAAACTGTTTTTT	CSVADSRNEKLFF	13	-	-	TRBV29-1	TRBJ1-4
TGTGCCAGCAGTTCGGTCACAGATACGCAGTATTTT	CASSSVTDTQYF	12	-	-	TRBV27	TRBJ2-3
TGTGCCAGCAGCTTCCTACTAGCGGGGGCCAATACAGATACGCAGTATTTT	CASSFLLAGANTDTQYF	17	TRBD2	-	TRBV7-8	TRBJ2-3
TGTGCCAGCAGTTACGGGGACTGGAGCTCCTACAATGAGCAGTTCTTC	CASSYGDWSSYNEQFF	16	-	once	TRBV6-5	TRBJ2-1
TGTGCCAGCAGCTCCCTAACCTCCTACAATGAGCAGTTCTTC	CASSSLTSYNEQFF	14	-	-	TRBV11-2	TRBJ2-1